This TCR beta chain comes out of a study of control samples from healthy donors and cancer patients. This clone was counted a few times. Only in-frame clones appear in the TCRdb table, and some are missing; sequencing was by immunoSEQ multiplex PCR. The top ten clones hold about 2.2% of a sample with 55,000 to 85,000 clones, 80% to 90% of them seen once. CDR3 size: 16 residues. With 4 bases clipped from V and 0 bases from J, the junction kept 6 bases outside the gene matches. The V gene's germline CDR1 is SGHNT and CDR2 YYREEE (reference sequence). The material sequenced was PBMCs. This TCR was recovered from a woman aged 50 to 65 with head and neck cancer. The chain couples TRBV5-4 to TRBJ1-3; the match to TRBD1 covers 8 bases. The CDR3 loop is CASSPGGPTSGNTIYF. The CDR3 coding sequence is TGTGCCAGCAGCCCAGGGGGCCCAACCTCTGGAAACACCATATATTTT.